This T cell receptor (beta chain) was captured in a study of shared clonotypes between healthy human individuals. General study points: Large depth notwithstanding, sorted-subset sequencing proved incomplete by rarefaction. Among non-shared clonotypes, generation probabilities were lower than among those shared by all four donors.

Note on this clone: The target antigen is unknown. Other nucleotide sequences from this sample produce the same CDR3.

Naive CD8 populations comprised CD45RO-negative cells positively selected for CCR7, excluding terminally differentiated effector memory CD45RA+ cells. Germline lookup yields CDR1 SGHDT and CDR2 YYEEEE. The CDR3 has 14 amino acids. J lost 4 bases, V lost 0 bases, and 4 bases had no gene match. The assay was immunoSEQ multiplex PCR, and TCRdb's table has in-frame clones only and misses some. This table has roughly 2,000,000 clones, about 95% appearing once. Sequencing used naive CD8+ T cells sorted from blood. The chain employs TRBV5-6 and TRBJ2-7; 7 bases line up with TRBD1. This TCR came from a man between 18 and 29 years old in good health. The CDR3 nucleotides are TGTGCCAGCAGCTTGGGGGACAGTCATTACGAGCAGTACTTC. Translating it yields CASSLGDSHYEQYF.